This TCR beta chain was identified in a study of shared clonotypes between healthy human individuals. The CDR3 extends over 15 amino acids. J lost 7 bases, V lost 4 bases, and 13 bases had no gene match. Germline-derived CDR1 and CDR2 are SGHDT and YYEEEE. Assay used: immunoSEQ multiplex PCR; TCRdb lists only in-frame clones, some missing. The sample includes about 980,000 clones, 70% to 85% of them seen just once. The source is a man aged 18 to 29 in good health. The sequenced sample was memory CD4+ T cells sorted from blood. Subset denoted: CD45RA-negative fraction. The rearrangement joins TRBV5-6 to TRBJ1-2; TRBD1 matches at 7 bases. The CDR3 here is CASSDRTGGVTGYTF. CDR3 DNA sequence: TGTGCCAGCAGCGACAGGACAGGAGGGGTTACTGGCTACACCTTC.